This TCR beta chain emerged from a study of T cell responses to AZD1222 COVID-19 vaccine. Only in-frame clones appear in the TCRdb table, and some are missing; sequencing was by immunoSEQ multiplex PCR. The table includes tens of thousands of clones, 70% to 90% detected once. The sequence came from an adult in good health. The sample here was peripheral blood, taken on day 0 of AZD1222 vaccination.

The CDR3 protein is CASSQGTVGTSYEQYF. The CDR3 DNA reads TGTGCCAGCAGCCAAGGGACAGTAGGAACTTCCTACGAGCAGTACTTC. The V call is TRBV7-2, the J call TRBJ2-7; 7 bases are a match to TRBD1. This CDR3 has 16 residues. Trimming cost V 5 bases and J 1 base; bases outside gene matches: 11. The germline V gene has CDR1 SGHTA and CDR2 FQGNSA.